Sample share makes the clone carrying this T cell receptor beta chain medium-sized. Its antigen remains unknown. V lost 4 bases and J lost 4; bases outside the gene matches: 6. The length of the CDR3 is 15 residues. The data belong to a study of T cell repertoires in aging, cancer and after chemotherapy. Study context: Six age groups, ranging from 30 or younger to 70 or older, included the donors. The full dataset contained around 10 million TCR reads.

Peripheral blood genomic DNA, not sorted cells or RNA, was the template. A mixed TRB-A/B primer pool amplified rearranged TRB by multiplex touch-down PCR. TCRdb reanalysed the multiplex PCR reads using MiXCR and keeps one entry per CDR3 protein. The table shows about 2,200 distinct CDR3 sequences, with about 24% occurring only once. Study conclusions and caveats: Across the chemotherapy interval, each cancer cohort showed higher median generation probability, suggesting thymic rebound.

The receptor was derived from a human donor with a solid tumor. The V call is TRBV12-3 or TRBV12-4, the J call TRBJ2-3, with 9 bases aligning to TRBD1. The sequenced material came from blood. CDR3 DNA sequence: TGTGCCAGCAGTTCGGGACAGGGAGAGGCAGATACGCAGTATTTT. Protein product: CASSSGQGEADTQYF.